This TCR beta chain was sequenced in a study of blood T cell repertoires in COVID-19 (dated by TCRdb to 2020 to 2021). Background on the whole study: Collaborator samples came from the United States, Italy and Spain and covered acute and convalescent phases of COVID-19. Deeply sampled blood TCRbeta repertoires from subjects exposed to, actively infected with, or recovered from COVID-19 were included in the dataset. Samples were obtained from the ongoing ImmuneRACE study (first 160 participants) and from 1,254 subjects provided by 6 global collaborators. Where HLA class I and class II types were available, the types were taken from metadata supplied by the sample provider, not from assay-based typing. Sample metadata almost always included a de-identified subject ID, COVID-19 status, age in years and sex. The prospective study material was composed of cDNA or gDNA derived from T cells, B-cell-depleted T cells, or PBMCs. A freely available public database, intended as a resource for researchers studying the immune response to SARS-CoV-2, is where the repertoires were released. Study-wide findings and limitations: The quantity of clinical and demographic metadata differed by source and by participant and was supplied without curation.

Participants in the prospective study were enrolled through a virtual design, were aged about 18 to 100 years, and lived in approximately 25 United States geographic areas. In the prospective study, cohorts were assigned on the basis of participant-reported clinical history obtained from a screening survey and a study questionnaire. Recovered participants in ImmuneRACE Cohort 3 were defined by two consecutive negative NP/OP PCR tests, clearance by a healthcare professional, or resolution of symptoms. Each participant in the prospective study had whole blood, serum and a nasopharyngeal or oropharyngeal swab collected by mobile phlebotomists. Additional blood draws and questionnaires over an approximately 2-month period could optionally be provided by prospective study participants. Blood samples from the prospective study were shipped frozen or at room temperature prior to DNA extraction. TCRbeta CDR3 regions were amplified from genomic DNA using the immunoSEQ Assay, a bias-controlled multiplex PCR. In the paper's pipeline: The number of nucleated cells in each sample was estimated from the amplification of reference gene primers within the assay. Sequence reads were collapsed and filtered to measure the absolute abundance of every unique TCRbeta CDR3 rearrangement. For each sample, productive Simpson clonality was calculated as the square root of Simpson's diversity index across productive rearrangements. Sourced from immuneACCESS, this table was stored by TCRdb with only in-frame sequences that have V and J called. A share of the clones is absent; for the studies checked, an unresolved V gene accounts for under half, and the remainder has no known explanation. V and J calls and clone size are copied from that table; D and trimming were computed from the DNA. Within this sample are around 250,000 clones, with around 86% of them counted one time only. Roughly 2% of the sample lies in the top ten.

This clone came up once. What this receptor recognizes is not known. Base qualities are not recorded, but no much larger clone differs from it by a single base. V is reduced by 0 bases and J by 1 base, leaving a spacing of 7 bases between them. Measured from the cysteine to the phenylalanine, the CDR3 is 14 residues long. The sequence is cut down to CDR3 DNA, 42 bases in frame from base 1. For CDR1 and CDR2, the germline V gene lists SGHDT and YYEEEE. The sequenced material came from PBMCs or T cells enriched from blood (not recorded which). The receptor chain draws on TRBV5-6 and TRBJ1-1; perhaps TRBD1 is the D gene, with 5 bases matching. The receptor was derived from a woman between 45 and 60 years old who had recovered from COVID-19. The DNA sequence reads TGTGCCAGCAGCTTGGTAGGACAGAACACTGAAGCTTTCTTT. It codes for CASSLVGQNTEAFF.